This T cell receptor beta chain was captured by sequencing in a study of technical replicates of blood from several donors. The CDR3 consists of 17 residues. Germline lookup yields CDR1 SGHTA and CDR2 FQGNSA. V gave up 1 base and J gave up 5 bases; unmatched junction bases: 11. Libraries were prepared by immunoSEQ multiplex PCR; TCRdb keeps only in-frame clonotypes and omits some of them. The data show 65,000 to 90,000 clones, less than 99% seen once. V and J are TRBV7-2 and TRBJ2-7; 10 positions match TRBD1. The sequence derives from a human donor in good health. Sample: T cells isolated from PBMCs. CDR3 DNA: TGTGCCAGCAGCTTAGTTGGAACGGGACAGGGGAACCACGAGCAGTACTTC. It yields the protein CASSLVGTGQGNHEQYF. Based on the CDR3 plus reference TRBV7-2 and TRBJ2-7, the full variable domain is GAGVSQSPSNKVTEKGKDVELRCDPISGHTALYWYRQSLGQGLEFLIYFQGNSAPDKSGLPSDRFSAERTGGSVSTLTIQRTQQEDSAVYLCASSLVGTGQGNHEQYFGPGTRLTVT.